This T cell receptor (beta chain) is from a study of blood T cell repertoires in COVID-19 (dated by TCRdb to the early 2020s). About the investigation overall: Collaborator samples came from the United States, Italy and Spain and covered acute and convalescent phases of COVID-19. The prospective study material was composed of cDNA or gDNA derived from T cells, B-cell-depleted T cells, or PBMCs. Deeply sampled blood TCRbeta repertoires from subjects exposed to, actively infected with, or recovered from COVID-19 were included in the dataset. The repertoires were released in a freely available public database meant as a resource for research on the immune response to SARS-CoV-2. The samples were drawn from the first 160 participants of the ongoing ImmuneRACE study and from 1,254 subjects provided by 6 global collaborators. Sample metadata almost always included a de-identified subject ID, COVID-19 status, age in years and sex. Where available, HLA class I and class II types were obtained from metadata supplied by the sample provider rather than from assay-based typing.

About this clone: The specificity of this receptor is unknown. Within one base of it there is no much larger clone, and no base qualities were kept.

Participants in the prospective study were aged about 18 to 89 years, lived in about two dozen United States geographic areas, and enrolled through a virtual design. In the prospective study, cohorts were assigned on the basis of participant-reported clinical history obtained from a screening survey and a study questionnaire. Exposed participants had been in contact, within 2 weeks of entering the study, with a person who had a PCR-confirmed or clinician-diagnosed case of COVID-19. Mobile phlebotomists in the prospective study collected whole blood, serum and a nasopharyngeal or oropharyngeal swab from every participant. Over a roughly two-month period, participants in the prospective study had the option of providing additional blood draws and questionnaires. Before DNA extraction, prospective study blood samples were shipped either frozen or at room temperature. The paper as a whole reports these results and caveats: The amount of clinical and demographic metadata varied by source and participant and was provided uncurated.

V loses 1 base of germline sequence and J loses 7 bases, and the interval between the two ends is 4 bases. According to the germline V gene (reference sequence), CDR1 reads DFQATT and CDR2 reads SNEGSKA. Including the terminal cysteine and phenylalanine, the CDR3 comprises 11 residues. Of all the DNA, just the CDR3 is kept, 33 bases in frame from base 1. TCRbeta CDR3 regions were amplified from genomic DNA using the immunoSEQ Assay, a bias-controlled multiplex PCR. The authors processed their data as follows. The number of nucleated cells in each sample was estimated by amplification of reference gene primers within the assay. Sequence reads were collapsed and filtered to measure the absolute abundance of every unique TCRbeta CDR3 rearrangement. For each sample, productive Simpson clonality was calculated by taking the square root of Simpson's diversity index across productive rearrangements. TCRdb took over this immuneACCESS table, retaining in-frame rearrangements with V and J assigned. Such tables are incomplete; in checked studies, under half of the missing clones stem from an unresolved V gene, and the remainder is unexplained. V and J calls and clone size are given by that table; D and trimming were obtained from the DNA. The sample contains some 400,000 clones, roughly nine tenths of them found a single time. The top ten constitute about 0.9% of the sample.

The receptor comes from a woman aged 40 to 50 who had been exposed to COVID-19. Here the chain combines TRBV20-1 and TRBJ1-4, with an unclear D gene assignment. Sequencing input: PBMCs or T cells enriched from blood (not recorded which). The CDR3 is CSARVIEKLFF. The bases read TGCAGTGCTAGAGTCATTGAAAAACTGTTTTTT.